The present T cell receptor (beta chain) was sequenced within a study of cytomegalovirus exposure and HLA in healthy donors. The PCR employed 60 Vbeta primers together with 13 Jbeta primers. As originally analysed: Among the unique TCR beta chains that a later analysis counted, about 81 million in all, approximately 12 million were shared. TCRdb's table, derived via immunoSEQ multiplex PCR, lists solely in-frame clones and lacks some. The V and J calls and the clone size are those of that table, but D and trimming were determined from the DNA. Here the sample spans more than 100,000 clones, 50% to 75% being singletons. On this clone itself: Its antigen is unidentified.

Unmatched junction bases numbered 6, after V lost 1 base and J lost 5 bases. The V gene's germline CDR1 is MGHRA and CDR2 YSYEKL. The CDR3 runs 15 residues. Study outcomes and limitations: Several of the most significant clusters were apparently associated with common viral pathogens in a later analysis. Later on, analysis showed that most CMV-associated TCR beta chains appeared to be HLA-restricted.

The sample taken for sequencing was PBMCs. V gene TRBV4-1 combines with J gene TRBJ2-5; 8 nucleotides align to TRBD2. The TCR originated in a middle-aged woman in good health and CMV-seronegative. The CDR3 DNA reads as TGCGCCAGCAGCCAAGGGGTACTAGCGGAGGAGACCCAGTACTTC. Its translation: CASSQGVLAEETQYF.